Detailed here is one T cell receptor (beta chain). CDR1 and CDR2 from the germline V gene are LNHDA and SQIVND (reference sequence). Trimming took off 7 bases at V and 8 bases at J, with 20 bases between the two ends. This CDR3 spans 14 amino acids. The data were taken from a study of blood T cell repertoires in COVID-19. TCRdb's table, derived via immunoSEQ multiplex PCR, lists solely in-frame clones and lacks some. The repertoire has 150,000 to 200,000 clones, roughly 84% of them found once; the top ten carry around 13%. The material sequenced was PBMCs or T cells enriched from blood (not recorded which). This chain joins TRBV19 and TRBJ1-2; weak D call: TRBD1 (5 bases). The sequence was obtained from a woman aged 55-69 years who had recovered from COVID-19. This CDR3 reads CASTNGREGWGYTF. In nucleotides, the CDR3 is TGTGCCAGTACTAACGGCAGGGAGGGATGGGGCTACACCTTC.